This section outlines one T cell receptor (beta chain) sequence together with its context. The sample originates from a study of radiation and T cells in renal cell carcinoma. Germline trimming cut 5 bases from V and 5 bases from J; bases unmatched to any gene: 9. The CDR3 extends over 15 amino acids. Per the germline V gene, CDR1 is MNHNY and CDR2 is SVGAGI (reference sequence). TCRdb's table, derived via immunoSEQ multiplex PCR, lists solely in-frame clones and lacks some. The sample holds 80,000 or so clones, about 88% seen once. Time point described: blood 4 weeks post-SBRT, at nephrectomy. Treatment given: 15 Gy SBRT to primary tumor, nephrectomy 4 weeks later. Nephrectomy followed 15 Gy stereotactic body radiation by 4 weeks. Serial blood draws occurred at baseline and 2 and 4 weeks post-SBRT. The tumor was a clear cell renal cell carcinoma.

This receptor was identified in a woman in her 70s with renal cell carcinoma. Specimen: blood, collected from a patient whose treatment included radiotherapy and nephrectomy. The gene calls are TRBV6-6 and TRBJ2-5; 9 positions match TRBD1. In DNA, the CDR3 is TGTGCCAGCAGTCTACCCGGGACAGGGAGGGAGACCCAGTACTTC. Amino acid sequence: CASSLPGTGRETQYF.